The 10 T cell receptor beta chains below all came from one sample that was sequenced in a study of blood T cell repertoires in COVID-19. The assay was immunoSEQ multiplex PCR, and TCRdb's table has in-frame clones only and misses some. This sample carries 200,000 or so clones, 80% to 85% of them seen once, and the ten largest clones take approximately 2.9%. The sample comprised peripheral blood. All receptors come from a woman in her thirties who had recovered from COVID-19.

This chain links TRBV11-2 with TRBJ2-7, with D perhaps TRBD1 (7 bases). Trimming stripped 5 bases from V and 5 bases from J, with 16 bases between. Germline lookup yields CDR1 SGHAT and CDR2 FQNNGV. The CDR3 spans 14 residues. The DNA of the CDR3 is TGTGCCAGCAGCCCCCGGGTCAGGGGGGACGAGCAGTACTTC. It yields the protein CASSPRVRGDEQYF.

This clone was detected once. The J gene is TRBJ2-3, the V gene TRBV9, with D maybe TRBD2 (5 bases). The CDR3 is made up of 15 amino acids. From germline, CDR1 is SGDLS and CDR2 YYNGEE. The germline V and J ends were trimmed by 0 bases and 4 bases, with 12 bases remaining between them. The CDR3 reads CASSVDRGAADTQYF. The DNA of the CDR3 is TGTGCCAGCAGCGTAGATCGGGGAGCAGCAGATACGCAGTATTTT.

The table lists this clone with a count of one. CDR3 in amino acids: CASSLDRGPYNEQFF. The CDR3 nucleotides are TGCGCCAGCAGCTTGGACAGGGGGCCCTACAATGAGCAGTTCTTC. The rearrangement joins TRBV5-1 to TRBJ2-1; TRBD1 matches 9 bases. Trimming at V came to 0 bases and at J to 2 bases, leaving 0 bases not matched to a gene. The CDR3 is 15 residues long. The germline V gene encodes CDR1 SGHRS and CDR2 YFSETQ.

The chain uses TRBV7-9 and TRBJ2-7, with TRBD2 matching over 7 bases. CDR3 size: 13 residues. The V gene end was trimmed by 1 base and the J gene end by 5 bases; junction bases not matched to a gene: 2. The germline gives CDR1 SEHNR, CDR2 FQNEAQ (reference sequence). The CDR3 nucleotides read TGTGCCAGCAGCTTAGGAGGGAGGGACGAGCAGTACTTC. Amino acids: CASSLGGRDEQYF.

The rearrangement joins TRBV12-3 or TRBV12-4 to TRBJ2-1; tentatively, D is TRBD2 (5 bases). V lost 7 bases and J lost 6, with 13 bases in between. The CDR3 extends over 13 amino acids. The CDR3: CASIPAGSNEQFF. The CDR3 DNA sequence: TGTGCCAGCATCCCCGCGGGCTCCAATGAGCAGTTCTTC.

The chain is built from TRBV18 and TRBJ1-2; no clear D gene. The length of the CDR3 is 13 residues. V shed 3 bases and J shed 8 bases, with 13 bases lying between them. Germline CDR1 reads KGHSH; CDR2 reads LQKENI. DNA of the CDR3: TGTGCCAGCTCACCCGTGGGCGTCGAGGGCTACACCTTC. It translates to CASSPVGVEGYTF. Variable domain in full (rest from reference TRBV18 and TRBJ1-2): NAGVMQNPRHLVRRRGQEARLRCSPMKGHSHVYWYRQLPEEGLKFMVYLQKENIIDESGMPKERFSAEFPKEGPSILRIQQVVRGDSAAYFCASSPVGVEGYTFGSGTRLTVV.

This clone has a handful of counts. The chain has TRBV10-1 and TRBJ2-7; D perhaps matches TRBD2 (5 bases). CDR1 WNHNN and CDR2 SYGVQD come from the germline V gene (reference sequence). The V and J ends lost 7 bases and 2 bases respectively, with 9 bases between them. The CDR3 runs to 12 residues. CDR3 sequence (DNA): TGCGCCAGCATCGGACTCCCCTACGAGCAGTACTTC. Its translation: CASIGLPYEQYF.

The chain couples TRBV7-6 to TRBJ2-7, with 9 positions matching TRBD2. The germline gives CDR1 SGHVS, CDR2 FNYEAQ. The V segment lost 5 bases and the J segment 5 bases; nucleotides outside the gene matches: 10. The CDR3 contains 15 residues. The CDR3 reads CASSPGAGGVNEQYF. The DNA of the CDR3 is TGTGCCAGCAGCCCCGGAGCGGGGGGCGTCAACGAGCAGTACTTC.

The chain recombines TRBV11-2 with TRBJ1-2; perhaps TRBD1 as D (5 bases). The germline V gene has CDR1 SGHAT and CDR2 FQNNGV. Trimming cost V 4 bases and J 0 bases, with 21 bases left between them. This CDR3 comprises 18 residues. The CDR3 is CASSSIGARRLANYGYTF. The DNA of the CDR3 is TGTGCCAGCAGCTCCATTGGGGCCCGACGACTTGCTAACTATGGCTACACCTTC.

A few counts support this clone. Other DNA sequences in the sample encode the same CDR3. The chain employs TRBV12-5 and TRBJ2-2, with TRBD1 matching over 7 bases. Unmatched junction bases numbered 1, after V lost 3 bases and J lost 0 bases. The CDR3 runs 15 residues. CDR1 is LGHNT, CDR2 FRNRAP, per germline. The CDR3 DNA sequence: TGTGCTAGTGGTTTAGGGGGCTCGAACACCGGGGAGCTGTTTTTT. It specifies CASGLGGSNTGELFF.